This TCR beta chain derives from a study of identical twins. Concerning this clonotype: What it binds is not known.

Study results and limitations: Models came in too low on out-of-frame TCR alpha sharing in monozygotic twins. Twins showed weaker excess sharing in their beta out-of-frame sequences. Conclusions came from cross-sectional statistical analysis, not from following the same donors.

Addition of a universal primer site occurred through template switching, and cDNA carried unique molecular identifiers. TCRdb re-called the 5' RACE reads with MiXCR, one entry per CDR3 protein. In the table there are roughly 1,500,000 distinct CDR3 sequences, around 29% of which are singletons. Looked up from germline, CDR1 is LGHDT and CDR2 is YNNKEL (reference sequence). The length of the CDR3 is 15 residues. Sample: cord blood. This receptor was identified in a newborn girl in good health. The chain joins TRBV3-1 to TRBJ2-1, with TRBD2 matching 9 bases. The end of the DNA fits TRBJ2-7 better, so the J call may be wrong. CDR3 in DNA: TGTGCCAGCAGCCAGGCGGGACTAGCTCTCAATGAGCAGTACTTC. Its protein is CASSQAGLALNEQYF.